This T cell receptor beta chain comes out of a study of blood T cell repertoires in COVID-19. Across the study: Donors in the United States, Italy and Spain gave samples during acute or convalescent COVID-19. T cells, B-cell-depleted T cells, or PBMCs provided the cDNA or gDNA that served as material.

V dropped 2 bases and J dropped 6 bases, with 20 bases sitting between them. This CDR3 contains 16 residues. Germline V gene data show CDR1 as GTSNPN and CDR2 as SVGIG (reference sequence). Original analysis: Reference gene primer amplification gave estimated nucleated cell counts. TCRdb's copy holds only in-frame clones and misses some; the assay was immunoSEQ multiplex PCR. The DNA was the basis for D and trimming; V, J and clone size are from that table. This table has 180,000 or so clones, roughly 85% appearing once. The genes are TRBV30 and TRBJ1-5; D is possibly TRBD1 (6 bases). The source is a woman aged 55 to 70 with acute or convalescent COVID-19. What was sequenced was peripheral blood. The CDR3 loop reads CAWSRQQQGESQPQHF. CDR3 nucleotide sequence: TGTGCCTGGAGTAGGCAGCAACAGGGTGAAAGTCAGCCCCAGCATTTT.